One sample yielded the 22 T cell receptor beta chains listed below, sequenced in a study of T-cell memory formation after mild COVID-19. TCRdb re-called the 5' RACE reads with MiXCR, one entry per CDR3 protein. Among 450,000 to 650,000 distinct CDR3 sequences listed, 20% were seen once. The sequenced material came from PBMCs or a T cell subset sorted from them (not recorded which). These receptors all stem from an adult woman who had mild COVID-19 (a few samples of this study predate the infection). Cell type and time point are not known.

The sample holds many counts of this clonotype. V is TRBV7-3 and J is TRBJ2-3; 9 bases fit TRBD2. CDR1 is SGHTA and CDR2 is FQGTGA in the germline V gene. The CDR3 length is 18 residues. Unmatched junction bases numbered 18, after V lost 6 bases and J lost 5 bases. The CDR3 region is CASSPGLGGGRAKDTQYF. As DNA, the CDR3 is TGTGCCAGCAGTCCCGGTTTGGGAGGCGGGAGGGCGAAAGATACGCAGTATTTT. The full variable domain, completed using reference TRBV7-3 and TRBJ2-3, is GAGVSQTPSNKVTEKGKYVELRCDPISGHTALYWYRQSLGQGPEFLIYFQGTGAADDSGLPNDRFFAVRPEGSVSTLKIQRTERGDSAVYLCASSPGLGGGRAKDTQYFGPGTRLTVL.

The J gene is TRBJ2-1, the V gene TRBV9, with TRBD2 matching over 7 bases. The CDR3 extends over 16 amino acids. Germline CDR1 is SGDLS and CDR2 is YYNGEE. V lost 3 bases to trimming and J lost 8 bases; unmatched junction nucleotides: 14. CDR3 bases: TGTGCCAGCAGCGCCGAGACGGGCGCGGGAGAGCATGAGCAGTTCTTC. This codes for CASSAETGAGEHEQFF. Filled out from reference TRBV9 and TRBJ2-1, the complete variable domain reads DSGVTQTPKHLITATGQRVTLRCSPRSGDLSVYWYQQSLDQGLQFLIQYYNGEERAKGNILERFSAQQFPDLHSELNLSSLELGDSALYFCASSAETGAGEHEQFFGPGTRLTVL.

The CDR3 protein is CATREPAGGRNEQFF. The CDR3 coding sequence is TGTGCCACCAGGGAGCCAGCGGGAGGGCGTAATGAGCAGTTCTTC. The chain is built from TRBV24-1 and TRBJ2-1, with TRBD2 matching over 10 bases. Germline loops: CDR1 KGHDR, CDR2 SFDVKD. The CDR3 spans 15 residues. V was clipped by 7 bases and J by 7 bases; unmatched bases: 9.

The genes are TRBV7-8 and TRBJ1-1, with D unclear. Trimming took 2 bases from V and 2 from J, leaving 9 bases between them. Germline CDR1 SGHVS, CDR2 FQNEAQ. CDR3 length: 14 amino acids. Here the CDR3 reads CASSLQSGNTEAFF. CDR3 sequence (DNA): TGTGCCAGCAGCTTACAGTCCGGAAACACTGAAGCTTTCTTT.

This clonotype was seen a handful of times. The rearrangement uses TRBV5-1 and TRBJ2-1; the match to TRBD1 covers 9 bases. J was trimmed by 6 bases and V by 7 bases; bases with no gene match: 14. CDR3 length equals 16 residues. The germline V gene encodes CDR1 SGHRS and CDR2 YFSETQ. The DNA for the CDR3 is TGCGCCAGCCTCACCGACCCGGGACAGGGTATCAATGAGCAGTTCTTC. Protein: CASLTDPGQGINEQFF.

The chain combines TRBV5-1 with TRBJ2-4; TRBD1 aligns across 8 bases. This CDR3 has 18 amino acids. Germline loops: CDR1 SGHRS, CDR2 YFSETQ. Unmatched junction bases numbered 15, after V lost 2 bases and J lost 5 bases. The DNA for the CDR3 is TGCGCCAGCAGCTTCGAAGCGACAGGGGCCGCGGCTCAAAACATTCAGTACTTC. Protein: CASSFEATGAAAQNIQYF.

The chain carries TRBV6-6 and TRBJ1-2; D is unclear. Germline CDR1 and CDR2: MNHNY and SVGAGI (reference sequence). This CDR3 is 14 amino acids long. V lost 0 bases and J lost 6, with 11 bases in between. For the CDR3, the DNA is TGTGCCAGCAGTTACTCGGTATCAGCTAATGGCTACACCTTC. Translating it yields CASSYSVSANGYTF.

In its sample, this clonotype was seen a few times. The chain recombines TRBV4-2 with TRBJ2-5; D remains ambiguous. The V end lost 1 base, the J end lost 2 bases, and 14 bases lay between the germline ends. CDR3 size: 16 residues. From germline, CDR1 is LGHNA and CDR2 YNFKEQ. For the CDR3, the DNA is TGTGCCAGCAGCCAAGTGGGCAGGACCAGGCAAGAGACCCAGTACTTC. Translation gives CASSQVGRTRQETQYF.

The gene calls are TRBV20-1 and TRBJ2-1; 8 bases match TRBD2. V trimming: 2 bases; J trimming: 6 bases; junction bases outside the gene matches: 6. The CDR3 consists of 14 residues. Germline-derived CDR1 and CDR2 are DFQATT and SNEGSKA (reference sequence). The CDR3 DNA reads TGCAGTGCTAGATCCCTCGGGGGGGGCAATGAGCAGTTCTTC. It is translated as CSARSLGGGNEQFF.

The rearrangement links TRBV6-5 to TRBJ1-2; D not resolved. Trimming pared 11 bases from V and 3 bases from J, leaving 16 bases between. The CDR3 length is 13 residues. Germline V lookup: CDR1 MNHEY, CDR2 SVGAGI. The CDR3 nucleotides read TGTGCCGGGCATCTCGGGCCTCACTATGGCTACACCTTC. Its protein product is CAGHLGPHYGYTF.

This clonotype was counted a few times. The rearrangement links TRBV15 to TRBJ2-5; 8 bases align to TRBD1. Germline V CDR1 and CDR2: LNHNV, YYDKDF (reference sequence). The V and J ends lost 6 bases and 2 bases, in that order; junction bases with no gene match: 5. The CDR3 runs 14 residues. The CDR3 sequence is CATRPDRAQETQYF. The CDR3 coding sequence is TGTGCCACCAGGCCGGACAGGGCTCAAGAGACCCAGTACTTC.

The table lists this clonotype with a few counts. The chain employs TRBV6-2 or TRBV6-3 and TRBJ2-2; TRBD2 matches 8 bases. V dropped 0 bases and J dropped 7; count of bases not matched to a gene: 7. The CDR3 is made up of 16 amino acids. The germline gives CDR1 MNHEY, CDR2 SVGEGT. The CDR3 spells CASSYSPGGPVGELFF. The CDR3 DNA follows: TGTGCCAGCAGTTACTCTCCGGGGGGGCCAGTCGGGGAGCTGTTTTTT.

This clonotype was picked up a small number of times. The rearrangement links TRBV13 to TRBJ1-1; no reliable D call. Trimming took off 4 bases at V and 6 bases at J, with 9 bases between the two ends. The germline CDR1 and CDR2 sequences are PRHDT and FYEKMQ (reference sequence). CDR3 length: 12 amino acids. The CDR3 region is CASSSEWAEAFF. In DNA form, the CDR3 reads TGTGCCAGCAGCTCCGAATGGGCTGAAGCTTTCTTT.

This clonotype appeared a few times. The CDR3 here is CSARIGLASTDTQYF. The CDR3 bases are TGCAGTGCTAGAATAGGACTAGCTAGCACAGATACGCAGTATTTT. This sequence joins TRBV20-1 and TRBJ2-3; TRBD2 matches at 8 bases. Per the germline V gene, CDR1 is DFQATT and CDR2 is SNEGSKA (reference sequence). The ends lost 2 bases at V and 0 bases at J; junction bases unmatched: 4. This CDR3 is built from 15 residues.

V is TRBV5-1 and J is TRBJ2-1; 8 bases are a match to TRBD1. CDR1 is SGHRS and CDR2 is YFSETQ in the germline V gene. J lost 8 bases, V lost 4 bases, and 5 bases had no gene match. The CDR3 has 13 amino acids. CDR3 in amino acids: CASSLDRAYEQFF. In DNA form, the CDR3 reads TGCGCCAGCAGCCTGGACAGGGCCTATGAGCAGTTCTTC.

This clonotype was found many times. J is TRBJ1-1 and V is TRBV12-3 or TRBV12-4; D uncertain. Trimming left V 6 bases short and J 0 bases short, with 14 bases between. The CDR3 covers 15 residues. The CDR3: CASSSNRAMNTEAFF. CDR3 bases: TGTGCCAGCAGCTCTAACAGAGCTATGAACACTGAAGCTTTCTTT.

In its sample, this clonotype was seen a few times. The chain links TRBV29-1 to TRBJ2-2; 7 bases are shared with TRBD1. With V trimmed by 7 bases and J by 2 bases, 7 bases remained unmatched. CDR1 and CDR2 from the germline V gene are SQVTM and ANQGSEA. The CDR3 runs to 14 residues. CDR3 sequence (DNA): TGCAGCGCCCAGACAGGGAGCAACACCGGGGAGCTGTTTTTT. Amino acid sequence: CSAQTGSNTGELFF.

This sequence joins TRBV29-1 and TRBJ2-7; D gene unclear. Germline V gene sequence: CDR1 SQVTM, CDR2 ANQGSEA. The CDR3 runs 13 residues. V lost 1 base and J 2 bases, leaving 9 bases between the germline ends. CDR3: CSVEVGGTYEQYF. Written as DNA, the CDR3 is TGCAGCGTTGAAGTGGGCGGAACCTACGAGCAGTACTTC.

The chain has TRBV28 and TRBJ1-6; the D is unclear. V lost 2 bases and J 7 bases, leaving 9 bases between the germline ends. CDR3 length: 14 amino acids. Germline V gives CDR1 MDHEN, CDR2 SYDVKM. The CDR3 sequence: CASSLDGLNSPLHF. The CDR3 region has the DNA TGTGCCAGCAGTTTAGACGGTCTGAATTCACCCCTCCACTTT.

The V gene is TRBV9, the J gene TRBJ2-1; 10 bases are shared with TRBD2. With V trimmed by 2 bases and J by 8 bases, 10 bases remained unmatched. CDR1 and CDR2 (germline): SGDLS, YYNGEE. The CDR3 is 16 amino acids. CDR3 residues: CASSVPSSGGAYEQFF. The CDR3 DNA reads as TGTGCCAGCAGCGTCCCATCCAGCGGGGGGGCCTATGAGCAGTTCTTC.

The V and J genes are TRBV27 and TRBJ2-7; TRBD1 matches at 9 bases. Germline loops: CDR1 MNHEY, CDR2 SMNVEV (reference sequence). The V and J ends lost 4 bases and 7 bases, in that order; junction bases with no gene match: 8. This CDR3 spans 14 amino acids. The CDR3 DNA reads TGTGCCAGCAGTTGGCGGACAGGGGCTTTTGAGCAGTACTTC. This translates into CASSWRTGAFEQYF.

This clonotype was observed a handful of times. The rearrangement joins TRBV2 to TRBJ2-5; D gene ambiguous. CDR3 length equals 13 residues. The germline CDR1 and CDR2 sequences are SNHLY and FYNNEI. V was shortened by 8 bases and J by 2 bases, with 12 bases between the two germline ends. The CDR3 spells CASAPLMQETQYF. CDR3 DNA sequence: TGTGCCAGCGCCCCCCTAATGCAAGAGACCCAGTACTTC. The full variable domain, its missing parts supplied by reference TRBV2 and TRBJ2-5, is EPEVTQTPSHQVTQMGQEVILRCVPISNHLYFYWYRQILGQKVEFLVSFYNNEISEKSEIFDDQFSVERPDGSNFTLKIRSTKLEDSAMYFCASAPLMQETQYFGPGTRLLVL.